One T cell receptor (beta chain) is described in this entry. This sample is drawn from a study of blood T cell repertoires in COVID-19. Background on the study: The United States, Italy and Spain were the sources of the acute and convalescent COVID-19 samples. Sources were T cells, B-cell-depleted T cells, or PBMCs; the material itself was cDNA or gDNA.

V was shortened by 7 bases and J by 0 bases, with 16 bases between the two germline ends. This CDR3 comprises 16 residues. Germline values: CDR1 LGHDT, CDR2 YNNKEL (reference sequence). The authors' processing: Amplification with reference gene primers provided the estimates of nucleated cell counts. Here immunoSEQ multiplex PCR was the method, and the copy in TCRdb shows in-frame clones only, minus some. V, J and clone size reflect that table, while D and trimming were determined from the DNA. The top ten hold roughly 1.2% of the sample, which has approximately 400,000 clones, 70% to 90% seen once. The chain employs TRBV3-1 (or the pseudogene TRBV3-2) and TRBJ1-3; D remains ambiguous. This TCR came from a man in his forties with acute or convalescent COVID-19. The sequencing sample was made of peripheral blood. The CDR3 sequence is CASKRESELSGNTIYF. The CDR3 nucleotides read TGTGCCAGCAAACGGGAGTCGGAGCTCTCTGGAAACACCATATATTTT.